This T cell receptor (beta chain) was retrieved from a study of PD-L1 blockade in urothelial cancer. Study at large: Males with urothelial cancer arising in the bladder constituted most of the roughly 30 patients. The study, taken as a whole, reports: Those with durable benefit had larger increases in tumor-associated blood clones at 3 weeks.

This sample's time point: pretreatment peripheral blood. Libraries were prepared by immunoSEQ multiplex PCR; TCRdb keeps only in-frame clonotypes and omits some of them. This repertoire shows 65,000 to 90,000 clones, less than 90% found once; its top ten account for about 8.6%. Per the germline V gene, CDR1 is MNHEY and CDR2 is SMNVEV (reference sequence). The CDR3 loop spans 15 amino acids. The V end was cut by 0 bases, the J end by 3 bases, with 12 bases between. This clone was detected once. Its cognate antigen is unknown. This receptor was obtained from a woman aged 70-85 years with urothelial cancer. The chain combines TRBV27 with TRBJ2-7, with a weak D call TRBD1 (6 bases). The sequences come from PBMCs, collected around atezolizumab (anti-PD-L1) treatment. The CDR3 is CASSLSQGAVYEQYF. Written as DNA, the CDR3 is TGTGCCAGCAGTTTATCACAGGGAGCGGTCTACGAGCAGTACTTC.